These T cell receptor beta chains were read from a single sample in a study of technical replicates of blood from several donors. Sequenced by immunoSEQ multiplex PCR; TCRdb stores in-frame clones only, minus some. The sample contains about 70,000 clones, approximately 96% of which appear only once. Source material: T cells isolated from PBMCs. The receptor set was obtained from a human donor in good health. The CDR3 runs from the conserved cysteine through the conserved F or W. The D gene is left open where the match is weak. The listing skips clone size in some rows; elsewhere it reads once, few, many or a size class.

clone_size	v_call	j_call	cdr3_length	d_call	cdr3_aa	cdr3_nt
.	TRBV19	TRBJ1-5	19	TRBD1	CASSKRPGQGFRFNQPQHF	TGTGCCAGTAGTAAAAGACCGGGACAGGGGTTTCGTTTTAATCAGCCCCAGCATTTT
.	TRBV29-1	TRBJ1-1	11	.	CSVDRGTEAFF	TGCAGCGTTGACAGGGGCACTGAAGCTTTCTTT
.	TRBV28	TRBJ2-5	14	.	CASSLLGAGETQYF	TGTGCCAGCAGTTTACTGGGCGCTGGGGAGACCCAGTACTTC
.	TRBV13	TRBJ1-1	14	TRBD1	CASSFGQGNTEAFF	TGTGCCAGCAGCTTTGGACAGGGGAACACTGAAGCTTTCTTT
.	TRBV28	TRBJ1-2	13	TRBD1	CASSFRDRDLYTF	TGTGCCAGCAGTTTTAGAGACAGGGATCTATACACCTTC
.	TRBV7-8	TRBJ2-1	16	TRBD1	CASSLAGGQASNEQFF	TGTGCCAGCAGCTTAGCGGGGGGACAGGCCTCCAATGAGCAGTTCTTC
.	TRBV6-1	TRBJ1-2	10	.	CASFRGGYTF	TGTGCCAGCTTCAGGGGTGGCTACACCTTC
once	TRBV27	TRBJ1-2	14	.	CASSSLQGVEGYTF	TGTGCCAGCAGTTCGTTACAGGGAGTTGAAGGCTACACCTTC
.	TRBV5-1	TRBJ2-7	15	TRBD1	CASSPGQGAVYEQYF	TGCGCCAGCAGCCCCGGACAGGGGGCGGTCTACGAGCAGTACTTC
.	TRBV28	TRBJ1-2	12	TRBD1	CASSIRGQGYTF	TGTGCCAGCAGTATAAGGGGGCAGGGCTACACCTTC
.	TRBV27	TRBJ1-1	16	.	CASSLQGLLSNTEAFF	TGTGCCAGCAGTTTGCAGGGGCTCTTATCGAACACTGAAGCTTTCTTT
.	TRBV7-3	TRBJ2-7	13	TRBD1	CASSLQGASEQYF	TGTGCCAGCAGCTTACAGGGGGCGAGTGAGCAGTACTTC
.	TRBV4-1	TRBJ2-5	17	TRBD1	CASSQGSTSGGIETQYF	TGCGCCAGCAGCCAAGGATCCACATCAGGGGGTATTGAGACCCAGTACTTC
.	TRBV5-5	TRBJ1-3	15	TRBD1	CASSSGGLSGNTIYF	TGTGCCAGCAGCTCAGGGGGTCTCTCTGGAAACACCATATATTTT
.	TRBV5-5	TRBJ1-5	14	TRBD1	CASSQTGPNQPQHF	TGTGCCAGCAGCCAGACAGGGCCCAATCAGCCCCAGCATTTT
.	TRBV7-9	TRBJ2-1	17	TRBD2	CASSLGTMAGPYNEQFF	TGTGCCAGCAGCTTGGGGACTATGGCGGGCCCCTACAATGAGCAGTTCTTC
.	TRBV6-6	TRBJ2-3	12	.	CASSFRGDTQYF	TGTGCCAGCAGTTTCCGGGGGGATACGCAGTATTTT
few	TRBV5-1	TRBJ1-1	13	.	CASTFEHNTEAFF	TGCGCCAGCACCTTCGAACACAACACTGAAGCTTTCTTT
.	TRBV5-1	TRBJ1-2	13	.	CASSLGLNYGYTF	TGCGCCAGCAGCTTGGGACTAAACTATGGCTACACCTTC
.	TRBV11-2	TRBJ2-3	16	TRBD2	CASSLPQAGGPDTQYF	TGTGCCAGCAGCCTACCCCAAGCGGGAGGGCCTGATACGCAGTATTTT
.	TRBV1	TRBJ2-3	14	.	CTGRTSTSTDTQYF	TGCACAGGAAGGACTTCGACTAGCACAGATACGCAGTATTTT
.	TRBV10-3	TRBJ1-2	17	TRBD1	CAISPPTGAEGYYGYTF	TGTGCCATCAGCCCTCCGACAGGGGCCGAGGGGTACTATGGCTACACCTTC
.	TRBV2	TRBJ2-7	14	.	CASSPQTVSYEQYF	TGTGCCAGCAGCCCCCAGACAGTATCCTACGAGCAGTACTTC
.	TRBV28	TRBJ2-2	17	.	CASSSTGTFANTGELFF	TGTGCCAGCAGTTCAACCGGGACTTTCGCGAACACCGGGGAGCTGTTTTTT
.	TRBV11-3	TRBJ2-1	15	TRBD1	CASSSGQGSYNEQFF	TGTGCCAGCAGCTCCGGACAGGGGAGCTACAATGAGCAGTTCTTC
.	TRBV5-4	TRBJ1-2	14	.	CASSLSGSGYGYTF	TGTGCCAGCAGCTTGTCAGGGTCCGGCTATGGCTACACCTTC
once	TRBV2	TRBJ2-2	12	.	CASGGLTGELFF	TGTGCCAGCGGTGGGCTCACCGGGGAGCTGTTTTTT
.	TRBV6-1	TRBJ1-2	14	TRBD1	CASSEETGVGGYTF	TGTGCCAGCAGTGAAGAGACAGGGGTCGGGGGCTACACCTTC
once	TRBV28	TRBJ2-1	16	TRBD2	CASSLIAGGPHNEQFF	TGTGCCAGCAGTCTTATAGCGGGAGGCCCGCACAATGAGCAGTTCTTC
.	TRBV7-2	TRBJ1-2	17	.	CASSPNPYLLGGYGYTF	TGTGCCAGCAGCCCAAACCCGTACCTATTAGGGGGCTATGGCTACACCTTC
.	TRBV2	TRBJ2-1	16	TRBD2	CASREMGLAGLNEQFF	TGTGCCAGCAGGGAAATGGGACTAGCGGGCCTCAATGAGCAGTTCTTC
.	TRBV28	TRBJ1-4	13	TRBD1	CASTDPRGEKLFF	TGTGCCAGCACCGACCCCAGGGGGGAAAAACTGTTTTTT
.	TRBV10-3	TRBJ2-5	13	.	CAISEVKRETQYF	TGTGCCATCAGCGAGGTCAAACGGGAGACCCAGTACTTC
.	TRBV4-1	TRBJ2-5	14	.	CASSRQTEQETQYF	TGCGCCAGCAGCCGGCAGACAGAACAAGAGACCCAGTACTTC
once	TRBV4-1	TRBJ1-1	14	.	CASSQEPVNTEAFF	TGCGCCAGCAGCCAAGAACCGGTGAACACTGAAGCTTTCTTT
.	TRBV19	TRBJ1-2	13	.	CASLEGLTYGYTF	TGTGCCAGTTTGGAGGGTCTAACTTATGGCTACACCTTC
.	TRBV6-5	TRBJ2-7	15	TRBD1	CASSSWTGGRYEQYF	TGTGCCAGCAGTTCTTGGACAGGGGGCCGCTACGAGCAGTACTTC
.	TRBV29-1	TRBJ1-2	14	.	CSHQSIKGGDGYTF	TGCAGCCATCAATCGATCAAGGGAGGCGATGGCTACACCTTC
.	TRBV11-2	TRBJ1-1	13	.	CASRWTQGTEAFF	TGTGCCAGCCGTTGGACTCAGGGGACTGAAGCTTTCTTT
.	TRBV12-5	TRBJ2-7	16	TRBD2	CASGLVLAGGPKEQYF	TGTGCTAGTGGTTTGGTACTAGCGGGAGGGCCGAAGGAGCAGTACTTC
.	TRBV30	TRBJ1-4	15	.	CAWRGGFVANEKLFF	TGTGCCTGGAGGGGAGGGTTCGTAGCTAATGAAAAACTGTTTTTT
.	TRBV7-6	TRBJ2-1	18	TRBD2	CASSLGLAGGWIDNEQFF	TGTGCCAGCAGCTTAGGACTAGCGGGGGGCTGGATTGACAATGAGCAGTTCTTC
.	TRBV7-2	TRBJ2-2	15	.	CASSSQGAGVGELFF	TGTGCCAGCAGCTCCCAGGGGGCGGGAGTCGGGGAGCTGTTTTTT
.	TRBV11-1	TRBJ2-1	13	.	CASSLRAYNEQFF	TGTGCCAGCAGCCTCCGGGCCTACAATGAGCAGTTCTTC
.	TRBV2	TRBJ2-1	15	TRBD2	CASTLGLAAYNEQFF	TGTGCCAGCACGCTCGGACTAGCGGCTTACAATGAGCAGTTCTTC
.	TRBV2	TRBJ2-7	15	TRBD1	CASSEPRTGVYEQYF	TGTGCCAGCAGTGAACCTAGGACAGGGGTCTACGAGCAGTACTTC
.	TRBV11-3	TRBJ1-6	12	.	CASSFEGSPLHF	TGTGCCAGCAGCTTCGAGGGTTCACCCCTCCACTTT
.	TRBV19	TRBJ2-1	15	TRBD2	CASSPTSGGNNEQFF	TGTGCCAGTAGTCCCACTAGCGGGGGTAACAATGAGCAGTTCTTC
.	TRBV7-3	TRBJ1-2	14	.	CASSLGQGQDGYTF	TGTGCCAGCAGCTTAGGGCAGGGGCAAGATGGCTACACCTTC
.	TRBV18	TRBJ1-3	14	.	CASSPGGPGNTIYF	TGTGCCAGCTCACCGGGGGGACCTGGAAACACCATATATTTT